The 28 T cell receptor beta chains below come from one sample, sequenced in a study of CD8+CD57+ T cells in acquired aplastic anemia. Both TCR beta VDJ combination and CDR3 sequence profiling were carried out. Genomic DNA was the template for this profiling. TCRdb fed the reads into MiXCR, producing one record per CDR3 protein. Of approximately 220,000 distinct CDR3 sequences in the sample, more than 40% were seen once. In patients chosen for sequencing, flow cytometry had shown CD8+CD57+ cell expansion. Specimen: sorted CD4+, CD8+, or CD8+CD57+ T cells (not recorded which) from PBMCs. Every receptor here comes from a human donor with aplastic anemia.

This clonotype was recorded many times. This rearrangement joins TRBV5-1 to TRBJ2-1, with a possible D match to TRBD2 (6 bases). Trimming took off 2 bases at V and 9 bases at J, with 24 bases between the two ends. The CDR3 consists of 17 residues. Germline V gene data show CDR1 as SGHRS and CDR2 as YFSETQ. The CDR3 sequence is CASSFDKNRDSLGEQFF. CDR3 DNA sequence: TGCGCCAGCAGCTTCGACAAAAACCGGGACTCCCTTGGTGAGCAGTTCTTC. Variable domain in full (rest from reference TRBV5-1 and TRBJ2-1): KAGVTQTPRYLIKTRGQQVTLSCSPISGHRSVSWYQQTPGQGLQFLFEYFSETQRNKGNFPGRFSGRQFSNSRSEMNVSTLELGDSALYLCASSFDKNRDSLGEQFFGPGTRLTVL.

About this clonotype: This could be a read error, since a much larger clone is one nucleotide away. This chain joins TRBV7-3 and TRBJ1-5; D is possibly TRBD1 (5 bases). With 3 bases removed from V and 5 bases from J, the gap between germline ends came to 14 bases. The V gene's germline CDR1 is SGHTA and CDR2 FQGTGA. This CDR3 is built from 15 residues. CDR3 region: CASSLSRDFDQPQHF. In DNA, the CDR3 is TGTGCCAGCAGCTTGAGCCGGGACTTCGATCAGCCCCAGCATTTT.

The table lists this clonotype with many counts. The rearrangement links TRBV7-2 to TRBJ2-1; D may correspond to TRBD1 or TRBD2 (6 bases each). Germline lookup yields CDR1 SGHTA and CDR2 FQGNSA. Trimming removed 1 base from V and 6 bases from J, with 16 bases in between. CDR3 size: 16 residues. CDR3 nucleotide sequence: TGTGCCAGCAGCTTAGAGGGGGGAACTCGTACCAATGAGCAGTTCTTC. It codes for CASSLEGGTRTNEQFF.

This clonotype was seen many times. V and J are TRBV7-8 and TRBJ1-4; possibly TRBD1 for D (6 bases). This CDR3 region has 15 residues. Trimming removed 4 bases at V and 0 bases at J, with 9 bases between. The germline CDR1 and CDR2 sequences are SGHVS and FQNEAQ. CDR3 coding DNA: TGTGCCAGCAGCTCTAAGGGGGCAACTAATGAAAAACTGTTTTTT. Protein: CASSSKGATNEKLFF.

Concerning this clonotype itself: No conserved phenylalanine or tryptophan is present at the end of the CDR3, so a read error is the likely explanation. Because the CDR3's place on the DNA is in doubt, the DNA is left out and the CDR3 is given as listed by TCRdb. The rearrangement links TRBV7-9 to TRBJ1-2; the table's D call, TRBD1, was not checked against the DNA. The CDR3 is 8 residues long, counting both termini. CDR1 and CDR2 from the germline V gene are SEHNR and FQNEAQ (reference sequence). The CDR3 loop reads CASSLGWT.

This clonotype was seen repeatedly, ten times or more. The genes are TRBV6-5 and TRBJ1-5; D remains ambiguous. V gave up 6 bases and J gave up 1 base, with 19 bases separating them. The length of the CDR3 is 17 residues. The germline V gene encodes CDR1 MNHEY and CDR2 SVGAGI. For the CDR3, the DNA is TGTGCCAGCAGCTTGCGTCGCACGGGAGGGAGCAATCAGCCCCAGCATTTT. Protein product: CASSLRRTGGSNQPQHF.

The chain recombines TRBV7-2 with TRBJ2-1; no clear D gene. The J call may be faulty, since TRBJ2-7 better matches the DNA end. The CDR3 extends over 13 amino acids. Germline values: CDR1 SGHTA, CDR2 FQGNSA. This CDR3 reads CASSHITIYEQYF. The CDR3 nucleotides are TGTGCCAGCAGCCACATAACCATTTACGAGCAGTACTTC.

This clonotype has ten or more counts. The chain has TRBV6-5 and TRBJ2-2; 7 bases agree with TRBD2. The CDR3 consists of 14 residues. With 7 bases clipped from V and 5 bases from J, the junction kept 7 bases outside the gene matches. Germline V gene sequence: CDR1 MNHEY, CDR2 SVGAGI. The CDR3 protein is CASNGGSRTGELFF. CDR3 in DNA: TGTGCCAGCAATGGCGGGAGTCGGACCGGGGAGCTGTTTTTT.

The chain is built from TRBV15 and TRBJ2-7; 9 nucleotides match TRBD1. This CDR3 has 12 residues. Looked up from germline, CDR1 is LNHNV and CDR2 is YYDKDF (reference sequence). The V and J ends lost 3 bases and 6 bases, in that order; junction bases with no gene match: 0. This chain's CDR3 is CATSRDRGEQYF. The CDR3 nucleotides read TGTGCCACCAGCAGGGACAGGGGCGAGCAGTACTTC.

This chain joins TRBV6-4 and TRBJ2-3, with 8 bases fitting TRBD2. Per germline, CDR1 MRHNA and CDR2 SNTAGT. V was pared by 3 bases and J by 4 bases, with 9 bases of the junction left unmatched. The CDR3 spans 16 residues. The CDR3 sequence: CASSDKAGVRPDTQYF. The DNA for the CDR3 is TGTGCCAGCAGTGATAAAGCGGGAGTGCGGCCAGATACGCAGTATTTT.

On this clonotype: This may be a read error, as it is one base from a much larger clone. Here the CDR3 reads CASSRGGTGELCF. Here the CDR3 DNA reads TGTGCCAGCAGCCGCGGGGGGACCGGGGAGCTGTGTTTT. The chain carries TRBV7-9 and TRBJ2-2, with 8 bases that match TRBD2. Germline-derived CDR1 and CDR2 are SEHNR and FQNEAQ (reference sequence). This CDR3 is 13 amino acids long. The complete variable domain, with remaining parts taken from reference TRBV7-9 and TRBJ2-2, reads DTGVSQNPRHKITKRGQNVTFRCDPISEHNRLYWYRQTLGQGPEFLTYFQNEAQLEKSRLLSDRFSAERPKGSFSTLEIQRTEQGDSAMYLCASSRGGTGELCFGEGSRLTVL.

The rearrangement links TRBV5-1 to TRBJ1-4; maybe TRBD1 (6 bases). This CDR3 comprises 15 residues. V lost 0 bases, J lost 5 bases, and 11 bases lay in between. In germline, CDR1 is SGHRS, CDR2 YFSETQ. This CDR3 reads CASSLEGHLNEKLFF. CDR3 coding DNA: TGCGCCAGCAGCTTGGAGGGACACTTAAATGAAAAACTGTTTTTT.

This clonotype was seen at least ten times. This chain joins TRBV9 and TRBJ1-2; D remains unclear. Trimming took 6 bases from V and 4 from J, leaving 7 bases between them. Germline V CDR1 and CDR2: SGDLS, YYNGEE. The CDR3 extends over 11 amino acids. The CDR3, as DNA: TGTGCCAGCACCGCCGGCTATGGCTACACCTTC. This translates into CASTAGYGYTF.

This clonotype was recorded at least ten times. CDR3 region: CASSLGGRETSGNTIYF. DNA of the CDR3: TGTGCCAGCAGCTTAGGCGGCAGAGAAACCTCTGGAAACACCATATATTTT. This sequence joins TRBV7-8 and TRBJ1-3; D ambiguous. Between the trimmed V and J ends, which lost 1 base and 0 bases, there was a span of 13 bases. The CDR3 is 17 amino acids. CDR1 and CDR2 (germline): SGHVS, FQNEAQ.

V gene TRBV5-1 combines with J gene TRBJ2-7; D might be TRBD1 (6 bases). This CDR3 is 15 amino acids long. The germline V gene encodes CDR1 SGHRS and CDR2 YFSETQ. The CDR3 sequence is CASSYDRSVAYEQYV. DNA for the CDR3: TGTGCCAGCAGCTACGACAGGTCCGTAGCCTACGAGCAGTACGTC.

The chain recombines TRBV6-5 with TRBJ1-4; no definite D call. Germline lookup yields CDR1 MNHEY and CDR2 SVGAGI. V lost 2 bases and J lost 6, with 13 bases in between. The CDR3 runs 15 residues. The CDR3 spells CASSYQTAPDEKLFF. The CDR3 region has the DNA TGTGCCAGCAGTTACCAGACCGCCCCTGATGAAAAACTGTTTTTT.

The chain has TRBV2 and TRBJ2-7; D remains ambiguous. From germline, CDR1 is SNHLY and CDR2 FYNNEI. The CDR3 sequence is 11 residues long. Trimming removed 6 bases at V and 7 bases at J, with 10 bases between. The CDR3: CASRTNNEQYF. The CDR3 coding sequence is TGTGCCAGCAGGACAAACAATGAGCAGTACTTC.

V and J are TRBV2 and TRBJ1-1; D unresolved. V was pared by 3 bases and J by 1 base, with 12 bases between. CDR1 is SNHLY, CDR2 FYNNEI, per germline. The CDR3 extends over 15 amino acids. CDR3 amino acids: CASSDWRTSNTEAFF. CDR3 DNA sequence: TGTGCCAGCAGTGATTGGCGGACGTCGAACACTGAAGCTTTCTTT. The full variable domain, its missing parts supplied by reference TRBV2 and TRBJ1-1, is EPEVTQTPSHQVTQMGQEVILRCVPISNHLYFYWYRQILGQKVEFLVSFYNNEISEKSEIFDDQFSVERPDGSNFTLKIRSTKLEDSAMYFCASSDWRTSNTEAFFGQGTRLTVV.

On this clonotype itself: A clone one base away is much larger, so this may be a read error. The genes are TRBV4-2 and TRBJ2-6; D unresolved. Trimming took off 4 bases at V and 0 bases at J, with 13 bases between the two ends. The CDR3 has 17 amino acids. Looked up from germline, CDR1 is LGHNA and CDR2 is YNFKEQ. The CDR3 protein is CASSLETSSSGANVLTF. The CDR3 DNA reads as TGTGCCAGCAGCCTAGAGACGTCGTCCTCTGGGGCCAACGTCCTGACTTTC.

This clonotype was detected many times. The rearrangement uses TRBV6-5 and TRBJ2-5, with 7 bases aligning to TRBD2. The CDR3 sequence is 15 residues long. CDR1 MNHEY and CDR2 SVGAGI come from the germline V gene. Germline trimming cut 0 bases from V and 4 bases from J; bases unmatched to any gene: 5. CDR3 bases: TGTGCCAGCAGTTACTCGAATATAGCGGGAGAGACCCAGTACTTC. Protein sequence: CASSYSNIAGETQYF.

The table lists this clonotype with a few counts. The CDR3 protein is CAWSVVTEAFF. The CDR3 DNA follows: TGTGCCTGGAGTGTAGTCACTGAAGCTTTCTTT. This chain connects TRBV30 to TRBJ1-1; no definite D call. Germline lookup yields CDR1 GTSNPN and CDR2 SVGIG (reference sequence). The germline V and J ends were trimmed by 0 bases and 4 bases, with 3 bases remaining between them. The CDR3 is 11 amino acids.

There are many counts of this clonotype. The genes are TRBV9 and TRBJ2-1; D perhaps matches TRBD1 (6 bases). Germline CDR1 is SGDLS and CDR2 is YYNGEE. The germline V and J ends were trimmed by 2 bases and 10 bases, with 10 bases remaining between them. The CDR3 runs 12 residues. CDR3 sequence: CASSVDGQEQFF. For the CDR3, the DNA is TGTGCCAGCAGCGTGGACGGACAGGAGCAGTTCTTC.

Only one count was recorded for this clonotype. J is TRBJ1-5 and V is TRBV10-1; 7 bases fit TRBD1. The V gene end was trimmed by 2 bases and the J gene end by 4 bases; junction bases not matched to a gene: 2. The germline V gene has CDR1 WNHNN and CDR2 SYGVQD (reference sequence). This CDR3 comprises 14 residues. The CDR3, as DNA: TGCGCCAGCAGTGAGGGACAGGTGAATCAGCCCCAGCATTTT. It specifies CASSEGQVNQPQHF.

Many counts were recorded for this clonotype. The chain uses TRBV4-2 and TRBJ1-2; no definite D call. Germline CDR1 is LGHNA and CDR2 is YNFKEQ. Trimming removed 1 base from V and 5 bases from J, with 11 bases in between. The CDR3 extends over 14 amino acids. DNA for the CDR3: TGTGCCAGCAGCCAAGGCAGTCCACGGTATGGCTACACCTTC. It encodes CASSQGSPRYGYTF.

The CDR3 spells CASRGDSNTDTQYF. CDR3 nucleotide sequence: TGTGCCAGCAGAGGGGACTCGAACACAGATACGCAGTATTTT. The chain has TRBV7-6 and TRBJ2-3, with D maybe TRBD2 (6 bases). V lost 6 bases to trimming and J lost 2 bases, with 12 bases between them. The CDR3 runs 14 residues. The germline V gene has CDR1 SGHVS and CDR2 FNYEAQ.

Only one count was recorded for this clonotype. An end of the junction does not agree with germline; a read error may underlie this. V gene TRBV7-7 combines with J gene TRBJ2-3; D gene uncertain. Germline V gene data show CDR1 as SSHAT and CDR2 as FNYEAQ (reference sequence). The CDR3 contains 13 residues. CDR3 amino acids: CASSLVWADTQYF. The CDR3, as DNA: TGTGCTAGCAGCTTAGTCTGGGCAGATACGCAGTATTTT.

V and J are TRBV10-3 and TRBJ1-2; D not certain. The CDR3 extends over 18 amino acids. The germline gives CDR1 ENHRY, CDR2 SYGVKD. The V and J ends lost 0 bases and 3 bases respectively, with 20 bases between them. DNA for the CDR3: TGTGCCATCAGTGAGTCGAACAGTAGACCGTTACTCTACTATGGCTACACCTTC. Translating it yields CAISESNSRPLLYYGYTF.

This clonotype was picked up a small number of times. This rearrangement joins TRBV25-1 to TRBJ1-6; D not certain. The CDR3 runs to 14 residues. Trimming removed 2 bases at V and 6 bases at J, with 8 bases between. Looked up from germline, CDR1 is MGHDK and CDR2 is SYGVNS. CDR3 sequence (DNA): TGTGCCAGCAGTGAAGGGCGGAGTAATTCACCCCTCCACTTT. It codes for CASSEGRSNSPLHF.